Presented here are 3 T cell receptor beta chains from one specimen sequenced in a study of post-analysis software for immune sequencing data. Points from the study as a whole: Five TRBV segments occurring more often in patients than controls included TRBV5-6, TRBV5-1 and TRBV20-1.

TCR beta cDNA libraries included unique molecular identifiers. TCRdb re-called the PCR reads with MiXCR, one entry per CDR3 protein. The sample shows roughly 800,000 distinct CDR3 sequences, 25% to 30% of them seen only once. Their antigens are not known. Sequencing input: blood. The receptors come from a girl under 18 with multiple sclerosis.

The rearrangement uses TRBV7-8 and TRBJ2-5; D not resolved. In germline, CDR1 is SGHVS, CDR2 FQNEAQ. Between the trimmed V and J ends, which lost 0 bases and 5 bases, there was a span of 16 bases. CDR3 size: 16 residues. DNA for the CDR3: TGTGCCAGCAGCTTAGCCTCGGCCGTCGTGACGGAGACCCAGTACTTC. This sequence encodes CASSLASAVVTETQYF.

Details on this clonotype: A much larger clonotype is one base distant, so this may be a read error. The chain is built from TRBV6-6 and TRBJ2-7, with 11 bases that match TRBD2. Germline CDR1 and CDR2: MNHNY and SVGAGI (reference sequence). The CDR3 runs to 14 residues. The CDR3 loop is CVSRLAGGSYEQYF. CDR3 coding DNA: TGTGTCAGCAGGTTAGCGGGAGGGTCCTACGAGCAGTACTTC.

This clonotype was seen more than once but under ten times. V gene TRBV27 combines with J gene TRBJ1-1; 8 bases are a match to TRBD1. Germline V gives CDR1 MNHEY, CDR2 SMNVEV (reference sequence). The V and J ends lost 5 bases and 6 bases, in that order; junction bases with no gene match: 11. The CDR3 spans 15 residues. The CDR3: CASSRQGSRGAEAFF. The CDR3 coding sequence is TGTGCCAGCAGTCGACAGGGGTCGAGGGGGGCTGAAGCTTTCTTT.